Listed here is a single T cell receptor (beta chain). The length of the CDR3 is 17 residues. Trimming left V 3 bases short and J 0 bases short, with 12 bases between. Germline V gene sequence: CDR1 KGHSH, CDR2 LQKENI. The data belong to a study of cytomegalovirus exposure and HLA in healthy donors. Primers for the PCR totalled 60 Vbeta and 13 Jbeta. Produced via immunoSEQ multiplex PCR; TCRdb's table is partial and in-frame only. The data show roughly 150,000 clones, 84% seen once. The sample comprised PBMCs. This receptor was obtained from a boy younger than 10 in good health and CMV-seronegative. V is TRBV18 and J is TRBJ2-6; tentative D call: TRBD2 (6 bases). CDR3 nucleotides: TGTGCCAGCTCACCTCCTCGGGGGAGCTCTGGGGCCAACGTCCTGACTTTC. This gives the protein CASSPPRGSSGANVLTF.